This TCR beta chain was sequenced during a study of prognosis after radiotherapy for stage I lung cancer. A volume of 5 to 6 milliliters of peripheral blood was collected by draw at each of two time points. Amplicons of TCR beta CDR3 were generated from genomic DNA by two-round multiplex PCR. The first round of PCR was done with primers that matched each TRBV and TRBJ gene. TCRdb re-derived calls from the multiplex PCR reads in MiXCR, one entry per CDR3 protein. The sample comprises around 30,000 distinct CDR3 sequences, approximately 30% of which are singletons, and 25% to 35% rests with the top ten. This clonotype was detected many times. There are 15 residues in the CDR3. V trimming: 3 bases; J trimming: 5 bases; junction bases outside the gene matches: 8. Per germline, CDR1 SNHLY and CDR2 FYNNEI.

The material was PBMCs, obtained before or after stereotactic body radiation therapy (not recorded which). The rearrangement links TRBV2 to TRBJ2-5; 8 bases line up with TRBD1. The source of this sequence is a donor at least 50 years old with non-small cell lung cancer. DNA of the CDR3: TGTGCCAGCAGTGACGACCAGGGGGCGTGGGAGACCCAGTACTTC. Protein sequence: CASSDDQGAWETQYF.